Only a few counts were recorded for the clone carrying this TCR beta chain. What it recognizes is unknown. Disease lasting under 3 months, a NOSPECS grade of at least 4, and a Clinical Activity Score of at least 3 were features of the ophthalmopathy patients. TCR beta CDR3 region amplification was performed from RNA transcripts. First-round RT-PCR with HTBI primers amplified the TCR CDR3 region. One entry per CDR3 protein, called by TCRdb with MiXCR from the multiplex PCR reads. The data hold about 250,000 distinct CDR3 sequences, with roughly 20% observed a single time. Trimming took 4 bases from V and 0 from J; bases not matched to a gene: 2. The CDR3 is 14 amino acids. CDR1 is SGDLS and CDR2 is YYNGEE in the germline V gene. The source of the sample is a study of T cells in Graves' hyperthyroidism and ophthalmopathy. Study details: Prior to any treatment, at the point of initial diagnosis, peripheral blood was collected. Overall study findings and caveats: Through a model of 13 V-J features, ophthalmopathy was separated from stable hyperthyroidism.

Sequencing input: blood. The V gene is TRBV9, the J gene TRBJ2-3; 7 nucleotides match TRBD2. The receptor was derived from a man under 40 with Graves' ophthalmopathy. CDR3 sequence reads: CASSSRGSTDTQYF. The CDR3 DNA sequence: TGTGCCAGCAGCTCGCGGGGGAGCACAGATACGCAGTATTTT.